Sequencing of this T cell receptor beta chain was carried out in a study of T cell clusters in autoimmune cytopenias. Some 38,000 genome equivalents of blood DNA were amplified for TRB. TRB was amplified by touch-down multiplex PCR, primer pools A and B combined. TCRdb reprocessed the multiplex PCR reads, keeping one entry per CDR3 protein, no DNA. Here the sample table reports approximately 6,400 distinct CDR3 sequences. The CDR3 extends over 15 amino acids. Per germline, CDR1 LGHNA and CDR2 YSLEER. These records were also assigned to another study, of T cell repertoires in aging, cancer and after chemotherapy.

The genes are TRBV4-3 and TRBJ1-2. The sample consisted of peripheral blood. This clonotype was sampled from a human donor in good health. The CDR3 region is CASSQDLGIGRGYTF.